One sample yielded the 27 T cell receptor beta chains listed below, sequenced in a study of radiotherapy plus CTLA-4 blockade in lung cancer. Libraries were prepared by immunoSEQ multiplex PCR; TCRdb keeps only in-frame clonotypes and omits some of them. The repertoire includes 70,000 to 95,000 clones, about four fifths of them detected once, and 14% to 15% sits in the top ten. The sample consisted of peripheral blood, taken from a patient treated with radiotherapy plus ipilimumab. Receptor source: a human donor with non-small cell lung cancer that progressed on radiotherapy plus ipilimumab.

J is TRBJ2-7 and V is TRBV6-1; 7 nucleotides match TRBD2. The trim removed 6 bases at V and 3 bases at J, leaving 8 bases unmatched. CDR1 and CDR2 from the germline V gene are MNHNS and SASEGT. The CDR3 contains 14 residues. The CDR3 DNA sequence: TGTGCCAGCAGGGACCGGGACTACAACTACGAGCAGTACTTC. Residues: CASRDRDYNYEQYF.

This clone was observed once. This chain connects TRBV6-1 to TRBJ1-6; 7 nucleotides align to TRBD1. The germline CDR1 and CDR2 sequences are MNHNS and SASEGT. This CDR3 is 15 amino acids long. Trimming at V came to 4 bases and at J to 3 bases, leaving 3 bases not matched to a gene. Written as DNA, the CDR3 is TGTGCCAGCAGTGGTGCAGGGGGCTATAATTCACCCCTCCACTTT. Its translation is CASSGAGGYNSPLHF.

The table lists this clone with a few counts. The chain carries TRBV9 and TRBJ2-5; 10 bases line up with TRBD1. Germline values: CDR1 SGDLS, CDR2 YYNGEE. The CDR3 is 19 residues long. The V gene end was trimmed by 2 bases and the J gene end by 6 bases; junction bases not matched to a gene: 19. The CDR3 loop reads CASSVGSGIGTGVPKTQYF. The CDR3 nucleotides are TGTGCCAGCAGCGTGGGCTCGGGTATTGGGACAGGGGTCCCGAAGACCCAGTACTTC.

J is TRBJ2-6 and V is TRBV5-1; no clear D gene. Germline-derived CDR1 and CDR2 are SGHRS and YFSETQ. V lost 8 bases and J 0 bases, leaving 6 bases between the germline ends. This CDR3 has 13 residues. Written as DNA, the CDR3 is TGCGCCAGTAGGGACTCTGGGGCCAACGTCCTGACTTTC. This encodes CASRDSGANVLTF.

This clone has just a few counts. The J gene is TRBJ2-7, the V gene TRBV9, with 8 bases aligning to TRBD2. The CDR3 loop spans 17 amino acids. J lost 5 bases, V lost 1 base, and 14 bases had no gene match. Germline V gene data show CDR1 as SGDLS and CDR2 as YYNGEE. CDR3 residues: CASSVSAHGGGVNEQYF. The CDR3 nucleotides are TGTGCCAGCAGCGTAAGTGCCCACGGGGGGGGAGTTAACGAGCAGTACTTC. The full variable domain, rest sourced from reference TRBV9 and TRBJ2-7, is DSGVTQTPKHLITATGQRVTLRCSPRSGDLSVYWYQQSLDQGLQFLIQYYNGEERAKGNILERFSAQQFPDLHSELNLSSLELGDSALYFCASSVSAHGGGVNEQYFGPGTRLTVT.

In DNA, the CDR3 is TGCGCCAGCAGCCAATCCCCCCCGGGACAGACCATGAACACCGGGGAGCTGTTTTTT. Translation gives CASSQSPPGQTMNTGELFF. This sequence joins TRBV4-3 and TRBJ2-2; 7 nucleotides match TRBD1. Germline values: CDR1 LGHNA, CDR2 YSLEER. Trimming removed 2 bases from V and 1 base from J; junction bases left unmatched: 13. CDR3 length: 19 residues.

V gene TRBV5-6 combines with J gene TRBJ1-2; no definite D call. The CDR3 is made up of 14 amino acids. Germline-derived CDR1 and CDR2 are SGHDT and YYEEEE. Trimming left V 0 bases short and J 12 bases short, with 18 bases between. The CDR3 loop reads CASSLGGGFRVDTF. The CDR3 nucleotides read TGTGCCAGCAGCTTGGGGGGAGGATTTCGGGTTGACACCTTC.

DNA for the CDR3: TGTGCCAGCAGCATCGCCGACCAGGGCGAAAAACTGTTTTTT. Translating gives CASSIADQGEKLFF. The chain employs TRBV5-4 and TRBJ1-4; weak D call: TRBD1 (5 bases). The CDR3 has 14 residues. Trimming stripped 4 bases from V and 8 bases from J, with 15 bases between. Germline CDR1 reads SGHNT; CDR2 reads YYREEE (reference sequence).

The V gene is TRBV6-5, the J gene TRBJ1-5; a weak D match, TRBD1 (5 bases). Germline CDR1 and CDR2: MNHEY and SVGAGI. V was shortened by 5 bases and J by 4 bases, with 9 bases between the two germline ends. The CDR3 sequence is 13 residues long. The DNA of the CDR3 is TGTGCCAGCAGTCTGGACAAGAATCAGCCCCAGCATTTT. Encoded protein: CASSLDKNQPQHF.

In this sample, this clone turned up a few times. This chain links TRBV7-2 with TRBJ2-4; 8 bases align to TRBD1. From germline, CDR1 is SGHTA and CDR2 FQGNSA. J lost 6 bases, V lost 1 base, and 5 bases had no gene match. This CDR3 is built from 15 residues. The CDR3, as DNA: TGTGCCAGCAGCTTAGACGCACAGGGGGGAAACATTCAGTACTTC. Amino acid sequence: CASSLDAQGGNIQYF.

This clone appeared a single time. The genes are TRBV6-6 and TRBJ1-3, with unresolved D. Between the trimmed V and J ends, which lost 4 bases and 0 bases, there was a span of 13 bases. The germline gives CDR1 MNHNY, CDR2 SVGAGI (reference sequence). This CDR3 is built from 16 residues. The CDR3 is CASSSNRASSGNTIYF. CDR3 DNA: TGTGCCAGCAGTTCTAATAGGGCTAGCTCTGGAAACACCATATATTTT.

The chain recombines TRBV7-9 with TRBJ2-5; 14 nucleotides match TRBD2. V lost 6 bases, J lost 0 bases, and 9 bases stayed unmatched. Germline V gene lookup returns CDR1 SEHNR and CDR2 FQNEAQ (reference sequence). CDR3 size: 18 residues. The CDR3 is CASRGGLAGGSYQETQYF. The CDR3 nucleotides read TGTGCCAGCAGAGGTGGACTAGCGGGGGGCTCGTACCAAGAGACCCAGTACTTC.

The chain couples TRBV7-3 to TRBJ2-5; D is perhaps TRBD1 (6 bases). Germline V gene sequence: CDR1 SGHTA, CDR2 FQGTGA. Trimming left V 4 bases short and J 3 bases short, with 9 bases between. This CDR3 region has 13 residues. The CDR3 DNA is TGTGCCAGCAGCTCGGACAGTAAAGAGACCCAGTACTTC. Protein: CASSSDSKETQYF.

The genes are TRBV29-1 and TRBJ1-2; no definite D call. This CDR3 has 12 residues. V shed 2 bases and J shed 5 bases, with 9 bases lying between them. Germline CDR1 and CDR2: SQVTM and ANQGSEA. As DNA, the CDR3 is TGCAGCGTTGAAACACCAACGTATGGCTACACCTTC. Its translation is CSVETPTYGYTF.

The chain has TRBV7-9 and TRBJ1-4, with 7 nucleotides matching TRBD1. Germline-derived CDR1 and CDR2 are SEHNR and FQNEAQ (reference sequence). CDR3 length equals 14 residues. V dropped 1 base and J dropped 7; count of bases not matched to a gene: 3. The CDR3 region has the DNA TGTGCCAGCAGCTTAGGACAGGGAAGTGAAAAACTGTTTTTT. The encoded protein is CASSLGQGSEKLFF.

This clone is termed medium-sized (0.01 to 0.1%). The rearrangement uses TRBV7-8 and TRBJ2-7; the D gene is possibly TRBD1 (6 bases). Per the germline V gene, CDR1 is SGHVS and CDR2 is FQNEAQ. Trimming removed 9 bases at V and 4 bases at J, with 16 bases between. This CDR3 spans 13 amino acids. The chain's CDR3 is CASFTGSSYEQYF. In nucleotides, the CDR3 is TGTGCCAGTTTCACAGGGTCTTCGTACGAGCAGTACTTC. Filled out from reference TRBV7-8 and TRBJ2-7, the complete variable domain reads GAGVSQSPRYKVAKRGQDVALRCDPISGHVSLFWYQQALGQGPEFLTYFQNEAQLDKSGLPSDRFFAERPEGSVSTLKIQRTQQEDSAVYLCASFTGSSYEQYFGPGTRLTVT.

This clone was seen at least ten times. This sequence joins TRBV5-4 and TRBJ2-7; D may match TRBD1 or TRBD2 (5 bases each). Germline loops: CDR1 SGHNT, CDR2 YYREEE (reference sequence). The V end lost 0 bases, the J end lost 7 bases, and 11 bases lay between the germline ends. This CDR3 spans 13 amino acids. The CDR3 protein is CASSLGDLAEQYF. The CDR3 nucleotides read TGTGCCAGCAGCTTGGGGGACCTCGCTGAGCAGTACTTC. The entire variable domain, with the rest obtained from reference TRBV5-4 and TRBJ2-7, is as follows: ETGVTQSPTHLIKTRGQQVTLRCSSQSGHNTVSWYQQALGQGPQFIFQYYREEENGRGNFPPRFSGLQFPNYSSELNVNALELDDSALYLCASSLGDLAEQYFGPGTRLTVT.

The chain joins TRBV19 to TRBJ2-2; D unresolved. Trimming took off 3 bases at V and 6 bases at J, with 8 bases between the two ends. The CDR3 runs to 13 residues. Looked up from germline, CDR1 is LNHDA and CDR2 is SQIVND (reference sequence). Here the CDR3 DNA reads TGTGCCAGTAGTATTTTTTCCGCCGGGGAGCTGTTTTTT. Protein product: CASSIFSAGELFF. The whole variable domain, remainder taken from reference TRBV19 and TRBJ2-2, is DGGITQSPKYLFRKEGQNVTLSCEQNLNHDAMYWYRQDPGQGLRLIYYSQIVNDFQKGDIAEGYSVSREKKESFPLTVTSAQKNPTAFYLCASSIFSAGELFFGEGSRLTVL.

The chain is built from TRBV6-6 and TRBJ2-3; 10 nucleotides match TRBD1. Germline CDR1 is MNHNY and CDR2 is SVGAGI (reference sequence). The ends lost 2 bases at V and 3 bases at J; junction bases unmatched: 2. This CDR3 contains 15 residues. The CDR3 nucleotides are TGTGCCAGCAGTTACGGGGGACAGGGGACAGATACGCAGTATTTT. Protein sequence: CASSYGGQGTDTQYF.

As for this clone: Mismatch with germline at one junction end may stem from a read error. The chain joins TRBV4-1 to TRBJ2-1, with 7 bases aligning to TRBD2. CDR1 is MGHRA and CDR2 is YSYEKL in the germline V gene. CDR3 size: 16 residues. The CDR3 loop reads CASSQEGGSSYNEQFF. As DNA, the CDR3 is TGTGCCAGCAGCCAAGAGGGCGGGAGCTCCTACAATGAGCAGTTCTTC.

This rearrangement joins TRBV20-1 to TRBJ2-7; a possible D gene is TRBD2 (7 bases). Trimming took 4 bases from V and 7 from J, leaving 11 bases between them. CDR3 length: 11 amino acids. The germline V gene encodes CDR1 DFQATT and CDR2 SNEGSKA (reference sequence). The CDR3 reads CSAKGGREQYF. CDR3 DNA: TGCAGTGCTAAGGGGGGGCGTGAGCAGTACTTC.

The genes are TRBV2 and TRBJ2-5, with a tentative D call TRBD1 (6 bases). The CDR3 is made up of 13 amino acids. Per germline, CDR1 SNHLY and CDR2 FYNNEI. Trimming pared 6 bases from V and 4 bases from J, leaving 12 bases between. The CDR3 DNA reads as TGTGCCAGCAGGGGGGCACTGAGAGAGACCCAGTACTTC. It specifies CASRGALRETQYF. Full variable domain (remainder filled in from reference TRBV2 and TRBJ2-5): EPEVTQTPSHQVTQMGQEVILRCVPISNHLYFYWYRQILGQKVEFLVSFYNNEISEKSEIFDDQFSVERPDGSNFTLKIRSTKLEDSAMYFCASRGALRETQYFGPGTRLLVL.

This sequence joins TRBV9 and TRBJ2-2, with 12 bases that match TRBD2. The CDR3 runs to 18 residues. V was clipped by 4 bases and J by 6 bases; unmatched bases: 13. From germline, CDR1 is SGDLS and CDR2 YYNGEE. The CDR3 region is CASSPEGGLAGWAGELFF. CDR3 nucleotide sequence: TGTGCCAGCAGCCCCGAGGGTGGACTAGCGGGGTGGGCCGGGGAGCTGTTTTTT.

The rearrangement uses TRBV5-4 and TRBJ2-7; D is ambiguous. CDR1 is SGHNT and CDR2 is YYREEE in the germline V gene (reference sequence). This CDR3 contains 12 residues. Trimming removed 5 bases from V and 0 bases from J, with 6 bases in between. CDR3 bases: TGTGCCAGCAGTAGGGACTCCTACGAGCAGTACTTC. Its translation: CASSRDSYEQYF.

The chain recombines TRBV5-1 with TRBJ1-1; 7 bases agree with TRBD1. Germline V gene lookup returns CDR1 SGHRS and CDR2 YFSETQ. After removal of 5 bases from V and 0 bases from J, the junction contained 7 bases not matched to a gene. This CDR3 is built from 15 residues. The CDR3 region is CASSIPGTVNTEAFF. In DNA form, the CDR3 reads TGCGCCAGCAGTATACCGGGGACAGTGAACACTGAAGCTTTCTTT. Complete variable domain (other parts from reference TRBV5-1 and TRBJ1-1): KAGVTQTPRYLIKTRGQQVTLSCSPISGHRSVSWYQQTPGQGLQFLFEYFSETQRNKGNFPGRFSGRQFSNSRSEMNVSTLELGDSALYLCASSIPGTVNTEAFFGQGTRLTVV.

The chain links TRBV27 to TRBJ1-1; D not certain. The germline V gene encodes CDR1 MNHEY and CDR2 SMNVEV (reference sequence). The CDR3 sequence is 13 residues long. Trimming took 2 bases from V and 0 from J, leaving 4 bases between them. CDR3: CASSLGMNTEAFF. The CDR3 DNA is TGTGCCAGCAGTTTAGGGATGAACACTGAAGCTTTCTTT.

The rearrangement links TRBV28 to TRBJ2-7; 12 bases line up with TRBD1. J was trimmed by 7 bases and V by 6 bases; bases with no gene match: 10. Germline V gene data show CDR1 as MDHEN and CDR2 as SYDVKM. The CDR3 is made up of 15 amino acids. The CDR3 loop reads CASSIPGQGAGEQYF. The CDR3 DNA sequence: TGTGCCAGCAGCATCCCGGGACAGGGGGCGGGGGAGCAGTACTTC.